A selection of T cell receptor beta chains follows, all from one sample in a study of blood T cell repertoires in COVID-19. Only in-frame clones appear in the TCRdb table, and some are missing; sequencing was by immunoSEQ multiplex PCR. The table records 150,000 to 200,000 clones, around 90% of them present only once. The sequencing sample was made of peripheral blood. The origin of the receptors is a man in his forties with acute or convalescent COVID-19. CDR3s include the opening cysteine and the closing phenylalanine or tryptophan. Each record gives: V gene, CDR3 protein.

>TRBV7-3
CASSLRGLNTGELFF
>TRBV6-6
CASSYLVFTDTQYF
>TRBV2
CATREGGYGYTF
>TRBV2
CASSDLNIDQPQHF
>TRBV5-1
CASSPRGLYNEQFF
>TRBV6-4
CASSDRHTNEKLFF
>TRBV3-1/TRBV3-2
CASSQEGQYPGGYTF
>TRBV5-1
CASSLGVLVGASYGYTF
>TRBV4-1
CASSYGTGGSFSSPLHF
>TRBV30
CAWSVGAPYEQYF
>TRBV7-9
CASSLAGGTGNEKLFF
>TRBV11-2
CASSLEGRGTQETQYF
>TRBV6-5
CASWDRLAKNIQYF
>TRBV5-1
CASRGEVSDGYTF
>TRBV5-6
CASTRIGGGYNEQFF
>TRBV7-9
CASSSPGQGVLGELFF
>TRBV6-2/TRBV6-3
CASSYGKGDGYTF
>TRBV2
CASSAWDRVGEQYF
>TRBV7-3
CASSPGGWGVTYNEQFF